The next 2 T cell receptor beta chains were all read from a single sample in a study of cytomegalovirus exposure and HLA in healthy donors. 13 Jbeta primers and 60 Vbeta primers were used for the PCR. This table comes from immunoSEQ multiplex PCR, and its TCRdb copy is limited to in-frame clones, with some not included. The sample has tens of thousands of clones, 75% seen once. The specimen sequenced was PBMCs. The origin of the receptors is a man aged 35-49 years in good health and CMV-seronegative.

This sequence joins TRBV29-1 and TRBJ1-5; possible D gene TRBD1, 5 bases. V dropped 4 bases and J dropped 0 bases, with 7 bases sitting between them. The CDR3 extends over 13 amino acids. Germline CDR1 SQVTM, CDR2 ANQGSEA. The CDR3 spells CSVGGDSNQPQHF. DNA of the CDR3: TGCAGCGTTGGGGGGGATAGCAATCAGCCCCAGCATTTT.

This clone was seen only a few times. CDR3 amino acids: CASSPTSGDGNEQFF. The CDR3 DNA follows: TGTGCCAGCAGCCCTACTAGCGGGGACGGGAATGAGCAGTTCTTC. This chain joins TRBV6-4 and TRBJ2-1, with 10 bases fitting TRBD2. CDR1 is MRHNA and CDR2 is SNTAGT in the germline V gene. V lost 6 bases to trimming and J lost 7 bases; unmatched junction nucleotides: 9. CDR3 size: 15 residues.